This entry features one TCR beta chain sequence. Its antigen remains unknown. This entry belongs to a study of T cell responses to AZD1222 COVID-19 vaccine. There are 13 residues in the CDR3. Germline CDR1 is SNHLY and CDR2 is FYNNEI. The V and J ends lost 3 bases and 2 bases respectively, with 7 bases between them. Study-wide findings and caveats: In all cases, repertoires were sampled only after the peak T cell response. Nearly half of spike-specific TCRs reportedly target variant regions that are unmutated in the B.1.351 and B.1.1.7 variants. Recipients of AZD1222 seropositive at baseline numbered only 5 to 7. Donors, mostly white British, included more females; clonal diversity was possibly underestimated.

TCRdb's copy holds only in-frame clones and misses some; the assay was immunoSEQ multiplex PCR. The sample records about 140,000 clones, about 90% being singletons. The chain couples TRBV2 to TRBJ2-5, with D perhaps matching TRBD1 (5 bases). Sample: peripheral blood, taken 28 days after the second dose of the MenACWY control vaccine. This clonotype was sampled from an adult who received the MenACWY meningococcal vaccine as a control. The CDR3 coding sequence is TGTGCCAGCAGTGACGACAGTCAAGAGACCCAGTACTTC. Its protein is CASSDDSQETQYF. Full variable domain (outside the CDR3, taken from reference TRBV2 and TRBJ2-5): EPEVTQTPSHQVTQMGQEVILRCVPISNHLYFYWYRQILGQKVEFLVSFYNNEISEKSEIFDDQFSVERPDGSNFTLKIRSTKLEDSAMYFCASSDDSQETQYFGPGTRLLVL.